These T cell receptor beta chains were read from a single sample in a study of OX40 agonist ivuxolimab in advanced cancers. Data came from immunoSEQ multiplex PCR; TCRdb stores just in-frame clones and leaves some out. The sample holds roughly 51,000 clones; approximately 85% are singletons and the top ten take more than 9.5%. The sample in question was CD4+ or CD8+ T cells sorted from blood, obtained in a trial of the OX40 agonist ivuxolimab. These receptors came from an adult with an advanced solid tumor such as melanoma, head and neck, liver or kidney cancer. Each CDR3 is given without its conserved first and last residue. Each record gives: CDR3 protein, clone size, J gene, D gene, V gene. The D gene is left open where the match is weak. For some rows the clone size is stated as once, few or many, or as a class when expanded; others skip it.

ASSQGLAGPTNTGELF | - | TRBJ2-2 | TRBD2 | TRBV23-1
ASSLGDTNQPQH | - | TRBJ1-5 | - | TRBV5-1
SAEDGYGYT | once | TRBJ1-2 | - | TRBV29-1
ASSSTGAFDTIY | - | TRBJ1-3 | TRBD1 | TRBV28
ASSVPGYTEAF | - | TRBJ1-1 | - | TRBV10-1
ASRSYEQF | - | TRBJ2-1 | - | TRBV25-1
ASSLLKDTDTQY | - | TRBJ2-3 | - | TRBV14
ASSEAGSDTQY | once | TRBJ2-3 | - | TRBV7-9
ATSTLTGELF | - | TRBJ2-2 | - | TRBV15
ASSSRGGWYGYT | few | TRBJ1-2 | - | TRBV27
ASSQVPSGYADTQY | once | TRBJ2-3 | TRBD2 | TRBV4-3
ASSFGTALNEQY | - | TRBJ2-7 | TRBD1 | TRBV5-6
SVEEDYGYT | - | TRBJ1-2 | - | TRBV29-1
ASSAHSTGGKGEQF | once | TRBJ2-1 | TRBD1 | TRBV2
ASSPPRPEGDEQY | - | TRBJ2-7 | - | TRBV7-9
ASGLAEYNEQF | - | TRBJ2-1 | TRBD2 | TRBV30
ASSSPSGSPYEQY | - | TRBJ2-7 | TRBD2 | TRBV27
ASSFQASGIYSEQF | - | TRBJ2-1 | TRBD2 | TRBV7-9
ASNPLGGQYNEQF | - | TRBJ2-1 | TRBD1 | TRBV9
ASRDRGYFNYGYT | - | TRBJ1-2 | TRBD1 | TRBV2
ASSEGVYNEQF | - | TRBJ2-1 | - | TRBV6-1
ASSFSQQETQY | - | TRBJ2-5 | - | TRBV5-6
ASSNTGLSGNTIY | - | TRBJ1-3 | - | TRBV7-6
ASSFPTGGKLVQF | - | TRBJ2-1 | TRBD1 | TRBV13
ASSLGSTEAF | few | TRBJ1-1 | - | TRBV7-9
ASSQPENTEAF | - | TRBJ1-1 | - | TRBV13
ASSDSGGYT | - | TRBJ1-2 | - | TRBV9
ASSTDQSPTIY | - | TRBJ1-3 | - | TRBV5-1
ASSLSGASSGNTIY | - | TRBJ1-3 | - | TRBV7-6
ASSQGTTGELF | - | TRBJ2-2 | - | TRBV4-1
ATSGRDRGWEKLF | - | TRBJ1-4 | TRBD1 | TRBV15
ASHDASTDTQY | - | TRBJ2-3 | - | TRBV18
ASSFVPSISYEQY | - | TRBJ2-7 | - | TRBV11-1
ASSLYGTGTDTQY | - | TRBJ2-3 | - | TRBV4-1
ASTKLGLEAYGYT | once | TRBJ1-2 | - | TRBV5-5
ASSLRQGGYEQY | - | TRBJ2-7 | TRBD1 | TRBV7-9
ASSVQVGELF | few | TRBJ2-2 | - | TRBV9
ASSWGQGHYNEQF | - | TRBJ2-1 | TRBD1 | TRBV5-1
ASSLGGRIAGTPYEQY | - | TRBJ2-7 | TRBD2 | TRBV7-6
ASSVYRSGGGNIQY | - | TRBJ2-4 | TRBD2 | TRBV7-2
ASSVGLVLDEQY | - | TRBJ2-7 | - | TRBV9
ASSIGYSNPGYGYT | - | TRBJ1-2 | - | TRBV19
ASSDGGERIYEQY | - | TRBJ2-7 | TRBD2 | TRBV9
SVAAGGRYGYT | - | TRBJ1-2 | - | TRBV29-1
ASALEGGGNEQY | - | TRBJ2-7 | - | TRBV12-5
ASRSATAPIYEQY | - | TRBJ2-7 | - | TRBV14
ASSVGGELF | - | TRBJ2-2 | - | TRBV7-9
ASRLITGLGGYT | - | TRBJ1-2 | - | TRBV28
ASSYSHTGWRTEAF | - | TRBJ1-1 | - | TRBV6-5
ASSLNRGMYTEAF | - | TRBJ1-1 | TRBD1 | TRBV28
ASRATGNTGELF | few | TRBJ2-2 | - | TRBV6-5
ASSLLGQGHGYT | - | TRBJ1-2 | TRBD1 | TRBV28
ASSPPSRGNTIY | - | TRBJ1-3 | - | TRBV9
ASSDSAGAHTDTQY | few | TRBJ2-3 | - | TRBV6-4